Listed below are T cell receptor beta chains from one sample, sequenced in a study of beta chain features in type 1 diabetes. The data were produced by immunoSEQ multiplex PCR, yet TCRdb's version contains in-frame clones alone and is incomplete. In the table there are hundreds of thousands of clones, less than 20% of which are singletons. Sequencing input: naive CD4+ T cells from blood. Source of these receptors: a young man in good health. CDR3s include the opening cysteine and the closing phenylalanine or tryptophan. D genes are given only for firm matches. Size is omitted from some rows. Given values are once, few, many or a class for expanded clones.

TRBV7-3	TRBJ2-2	NA	NA	CASSVAGTTNTGELFF	TGTGCCAGCAGCGTCGCCGGGACCACGAACACCGGGGAGCTGTTTTTT
TRBV4-3	TRBJ1-2	NA	few	CASSQDFRAARSGYTF	TGCGCCAGCAGCCAAGACTTCCGGGCCGCGCGCTCTGGCTACACCTTC
TRBV6-5	TRBJ1-2	TRBD1	once	CASSSIYRGGSYGYTF	TGTGCCAGCAGTTCAATCTACAGGGGTGGGAGCTATGGCTACACCTTC
TRBV5-6	TRBJ2-1	TRBD1	few	CASSPIGQGHYNEQFF	TGTGCCAGCAGCCCGATCGGACAGGGGCACTACAATGAGCAGTTCTTC
TRBV6-1	TRBJ2-4	NA	few	CASSRSRGSVDIQYF	TGTGCCAGCAGCCGCTCGAGGGGTTCGGTGGACATTCAGTACTTC
TRBV28	TRBJ2-7	NA	few	CASSLSHSYEQYF	TGTGCCAGCAGTTTAAGCCACTCCTACGAGCAGTACTTC
TRBV11-2	TRBJ1-1	NA	NA	CASSLGQVNTEAFF	TGTGCCAGCAGCTTAGGGCAGGTGAACACTGAAGCTTTCTTT
TRBV4-2	TRBJ1-1	NA	few	CASSQDRGPNTEAFF	TGTGCCAGCAGCCAAGACAGGGGTCCCAACACTGAAGCTTTCTTT
TRBV27	TRBJ1-5	TRBD1	few	CASSPGRRQGAIQPQHF	TGTGCCAGCAGTCCCGGGCGGCGACAGGGGGCAATTCAGCCCCAGCATTTT
TRBV27	TRBJ2-7	NA	NA	CASNRQGGVEQYF	TGTGCCAGCAACCGACAGGGAGGGGTCGAGCAGTACTTC
TRBV18	TRBJ1-5	NA	few	CASSPQRDSNQPQHF	TGTGCCAGCTCACCCCAGAGAGATAGCAATCAGCCCCAGCATTTT
TRBV4-3	TRBJ2-1	TRBD2	NA	CASSQDTPLAGAYNEQFF	TGCGCCAGCAGCCAAGATACCCCGCTAGCGGGGGCCTACAATGAGCAGTTCTTC
TRBV7-3	TRBJ2-7	NA	NA	CASSRSQGGSYEQYF	TGTGCCAGCAGCCGATCTCAAGGGGGCTCCTACGAGCAGTACTTC
TRBV29-1	TRBJ1-1	TRBD1	few	CSVTGERSEAFF	TGCAGCGTGACAGGGGAAAGATCTGAAGCTTTCTTT
TRBV28	TRBJ2-7	NA	NA	CASSPPYYEQYF	TGTGCCAGCAGTCCCCCTTACTACGAGCAGTACTTC
TRBV7-2	TRBJ2-1	NA	NA	CASSLGLSPNEQFF	TGTGCCAGCAGCTTGGGGCTGTCCCCAAATGAGCAGTTCTTC
TRBV2	TRBJ2-7	NA	NA	CASSTTDEQYF	TGTGCCAGCAGTACGACTGACGAGCAGTACTTC
TRBV5-6	TRBJ1-1	NA	few	CASSPDRRVTEAFF	TGTGCCAGCAGCCCTGACAGAAGGGTCACTGAAGCTTTCTTT
TRBV25-1	TRBJ1-4	NA	NA	CASSESGRGNEKLFF	TGTGCCAGCAGTGAATCGGGCAGGGGTAATGAAAAACTGTTTTTT
TRBV5-1	TRBJ2-7	TRBD1	few	CASRAQGAAYEQYF	TGCGCCAGCAGGGCACAGGGGGCAGCCTACGAGCAGTACTTC
TRBV7-9	TRBJ2-7	TRBD1	few	CASSSGTGGYEQYF	TGTGCCAGCAGCTCCGGGACAGGGGGATACGAGCAGTACTTC
TRBV11-2	TRBJ2-5	NA	NA	CASSSGLRETQYF	TGTGCCAGCAGCTCCGGACTGAGGGAGACCCAGTACTTC
TRBV4-3	TRBJ1-2	NA	few	CASSQGTRVGYGYTF	TGCGCCAGCAGCCAAGGGACCAGGGTAGGCTATGGCTACACCTTC
TRBV5-4	TRBJ2-7	TRBD2	few	CASSSRLADRYEQYF	TGTGCCAGCAGCTCCCGACTAGCGGATCGCTACGAGCAGTACTTC
TRBV20-1	TRBJ1-1	NA	NA	CSASRGTEAFF	TGCAGTGCTAGTCGGGGGACTGAAGCTTTCTTT
TRBV6-5	TRBJ2-1	TRBD2	NA	CASTSGGNEQFF	TGTGCCAGTACTAGCGGGGGCAATGAGCAGTTCTTC
TRBV9	TRBJ2-2	NA	NA	CASSVVAGPYTGELFF	TGTGCCAGCAGCGTAGTCGCCGGGCCGTACACCGGGGAGCTGTTTTTT
TRBV7-2	TRBJ2-3	NA	few	CASSFHSMTDTQYF	TGTGCCAGCAGCTTTCACTCAATGACAGATACGCAGTATTTT
TRBV28	TRBJ1-2	NA	NA	CASSLVGGSNYGYTF	TGTGCCAGCAGTCTCGTGGGCGGGAGTAACTATGGCTACACCTTC
TRBV27	TRBJ1-3	NA	once	CASRPASGNTIYF	TGTGCCAGCAGGCCTGCCTCTGGAAACACCATATATTTT
TRBV28	TRBJ2-7	TRBD2	NA	CASSYPLWAGDYEQYF	TGTGCCAGCAGTTACCCCCTGTGGGCGGGAGACTACGAGCAGTACTTC
TRBV11-2	TRBJ2-2	TRBD1	NA	CASSLGTVNTGELFF	TGTGCCAGCAGCCTCGGGACAGTGAACACCGGGGAGCTGTTTTTT
TRBV6-1	TRBJ2-3	NA	NA	CASKRRSDTQYF	TGTGCCAGCAAACGGCGCAGTGATACGCAGTATTTT
TRBV4-1	TRBJ2-3	NA	NA	CASTRSPADTQYF	TGCGCCAGCACCCGTTCGCCTGCAGATACGCAGTATTTT
TRBV7-8	TRBJ2-2	NA	few	CASNRGVGTTGELFF	TGTGCCAGCAACCGAGGGGTCGGAACCACCGGGGAGCTGTTTTTT
TRBV30	TRBJ2-7	NA	NA	CAGSVGGASYEQYF	TGTGCCGGGAGTGTAGGGGGGGCTTCCTACGAGCAGTACTTC
TRBV9	TRBJ2-5	TRBD2	few	CASSRMTGLAGETQYF	TGTGCCAGCAGTCGTATGACTGGACTAGCAGGAGAGACCCAGTACTTC
TRBV16	TRBJ2-5	NA	few	CASSQYRTALQETQYF	TGTGCCAGCAGCCAATATAGAACAGCTCTTCAAGAGACCCAGTACTTC
TRBV27	TRBJ1-1	NA	NA	CASRSRGGTEAFF	TGTGCCAGCAGGAGCAGGGGCGGCACTGAAGCTTTCTTT
TRBV27	TRBJ2-2	TRBD1	NA	CASSSRGQGNTGELFF	TGTGCCAGCAGTTCCCGGGGACAGGGAAACACCGGGGAGCTGTTTTTT
TRBV6-1	TRBJ1-2	NA	few	CASSDFPGNVGYGYTF	TGTGCCAGCAGTGACTTTCCCGGGAATGTGGGCTATGGCTACACCTTC
TRBV9	TRBJ2-7	NA	NA	CASSVQGTVLHEQYF	TGTGCCAGCAGCGTTCAGGGGACGGTACTCCACGAGCAGTACTTC
TRBV5-1	TRBJ2-6	NA	few	CASSLASGTRSGANVLTF	TGCGCCAGCAGCTTGGCTTCGGGAACCCGCTCTGGGGCCAACGTCCTGACTTTC
TRBV7-2	TRBJ2-1	NA	NA	CASSPWIKAGTKYNEQFF	TGTGCCAGCAGCCCCTGGATCAAGGCGGGAACGAAATACAATGAGCAGTTCTTC
TRBV28	TRBJ1-4	TRBD1	few	CASSLFGQGDEKLFF	TGTGCCAGCAGTTTATTCGGTCAGGGGGATGAAAAACTGTTTTTT